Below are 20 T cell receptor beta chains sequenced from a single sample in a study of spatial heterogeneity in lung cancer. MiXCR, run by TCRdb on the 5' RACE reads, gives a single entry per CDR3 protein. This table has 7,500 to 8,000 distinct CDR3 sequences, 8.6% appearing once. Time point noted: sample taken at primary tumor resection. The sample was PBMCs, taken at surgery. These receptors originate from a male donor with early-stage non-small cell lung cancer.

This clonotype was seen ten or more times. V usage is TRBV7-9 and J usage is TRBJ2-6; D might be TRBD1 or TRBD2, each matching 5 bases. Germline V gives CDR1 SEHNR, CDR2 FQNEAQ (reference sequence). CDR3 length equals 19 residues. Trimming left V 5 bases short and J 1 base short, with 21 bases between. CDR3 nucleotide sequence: TGTGCCAGCAGCCCAGGCGGTTGGGACCCCACTTCTGGGGCCAACGTCCTGACTTTC. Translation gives CASSPGGWDPTSGANVLTF.

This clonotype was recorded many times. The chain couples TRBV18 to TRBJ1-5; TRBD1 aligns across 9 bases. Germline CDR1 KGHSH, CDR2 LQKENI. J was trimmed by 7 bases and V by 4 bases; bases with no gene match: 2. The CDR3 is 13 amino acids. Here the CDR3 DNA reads TGTGCCAGCTCACGGGACAGGGAGCAGCCCCAGCATTTT. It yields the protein CASSRDREQPQHF.

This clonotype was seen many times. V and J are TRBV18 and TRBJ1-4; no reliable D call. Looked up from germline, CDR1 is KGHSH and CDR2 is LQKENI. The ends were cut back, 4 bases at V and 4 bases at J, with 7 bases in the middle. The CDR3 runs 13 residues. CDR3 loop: CASSQLSNEKLFF. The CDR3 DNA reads TGTGCCAGCTCACAACTGAGTAATGAAAAACTGTTTTTT.

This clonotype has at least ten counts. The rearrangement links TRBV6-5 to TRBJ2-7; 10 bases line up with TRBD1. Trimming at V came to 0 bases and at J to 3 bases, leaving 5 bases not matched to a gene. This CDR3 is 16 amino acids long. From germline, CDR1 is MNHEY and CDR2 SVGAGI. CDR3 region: CASSYSSGTGDYEQYF. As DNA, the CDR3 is TGTGCCAGCAGTTACTCGAGCGGGACAGGGGACTACGAGCAGTACTTC.

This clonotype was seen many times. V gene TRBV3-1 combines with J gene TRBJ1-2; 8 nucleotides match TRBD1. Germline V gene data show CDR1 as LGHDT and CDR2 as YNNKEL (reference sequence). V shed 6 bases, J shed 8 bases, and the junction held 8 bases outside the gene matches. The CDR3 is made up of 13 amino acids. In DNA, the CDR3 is TGTGCCAGCAGTACGACAGGGGACGGAGGCTACACCTTC. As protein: CASSTTGDGGYTF.

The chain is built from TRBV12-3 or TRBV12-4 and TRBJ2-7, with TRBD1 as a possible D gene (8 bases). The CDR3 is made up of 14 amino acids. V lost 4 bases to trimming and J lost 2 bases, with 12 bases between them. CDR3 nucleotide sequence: TGTGCCAGCAGTTACAGGGGGGGCACCTACGAGCAGTACTTC. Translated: CASSYRGGTYEQYF.

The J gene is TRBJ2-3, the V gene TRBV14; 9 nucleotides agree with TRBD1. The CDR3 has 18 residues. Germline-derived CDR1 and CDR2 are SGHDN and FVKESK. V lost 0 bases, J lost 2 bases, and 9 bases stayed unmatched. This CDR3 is CASSQDNRGTGFTDTQYF. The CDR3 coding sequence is TGTGCCAGCAGCCAAGATAATCGAGGGACAGGGTTCACAGATACGCAGTATTTT.

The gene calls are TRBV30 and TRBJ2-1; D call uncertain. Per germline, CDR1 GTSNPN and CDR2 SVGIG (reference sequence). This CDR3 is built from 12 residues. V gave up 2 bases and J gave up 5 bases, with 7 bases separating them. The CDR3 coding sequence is TGTGCCTGGAGTTCCTGGGACAATGAGCAGTTCTTC. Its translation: CAWSSWDNEQFF. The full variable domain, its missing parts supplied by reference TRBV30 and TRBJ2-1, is SQTIHQWPATLVQPVGSPLSLECTVEGTSNPNLYWYRQAAGRGLQLLFYSVGIGQISSEVPQNLSASRPQDRQFILSSKKLLLSDSGFYLCAWSSWDNEQFFGPGTRLTVL.

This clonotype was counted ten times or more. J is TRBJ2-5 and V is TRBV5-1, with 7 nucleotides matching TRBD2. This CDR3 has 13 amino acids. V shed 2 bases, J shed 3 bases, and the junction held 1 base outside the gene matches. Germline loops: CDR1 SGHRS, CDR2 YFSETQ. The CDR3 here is CASSFSGKETQYF. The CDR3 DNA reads TGCGCCAGCAGCTTCAGCGGGAAAGAGACCCAGTACTTC.

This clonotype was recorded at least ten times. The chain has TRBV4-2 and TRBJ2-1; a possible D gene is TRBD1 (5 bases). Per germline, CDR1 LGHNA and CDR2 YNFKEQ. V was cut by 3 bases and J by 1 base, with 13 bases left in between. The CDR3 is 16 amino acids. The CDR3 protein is CASSQRRVSSYNEQFF. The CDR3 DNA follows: TGTGCCAGCAGCCAGCGCAGGGTATCGTCCTACAATGAGCAGTTCTTC.

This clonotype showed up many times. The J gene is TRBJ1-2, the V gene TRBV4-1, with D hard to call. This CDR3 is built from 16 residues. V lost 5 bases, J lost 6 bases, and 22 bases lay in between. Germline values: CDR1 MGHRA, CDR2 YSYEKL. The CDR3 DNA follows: TGCGCCAGCAGCTCTTCTCCGGGGTCCCGGTCGGATGGCTACACCTTC. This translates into CASSSSPGSRSDGYTF.

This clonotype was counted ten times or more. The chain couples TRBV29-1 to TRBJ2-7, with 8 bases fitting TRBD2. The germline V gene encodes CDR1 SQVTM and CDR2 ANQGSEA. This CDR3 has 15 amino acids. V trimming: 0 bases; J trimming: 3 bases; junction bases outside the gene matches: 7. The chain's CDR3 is CSVEDLREGLYEQYF. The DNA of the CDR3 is TGCAGCGTTGAAGATCTTCGGGAGGGCCTCTACGAGCAGTACTTC.

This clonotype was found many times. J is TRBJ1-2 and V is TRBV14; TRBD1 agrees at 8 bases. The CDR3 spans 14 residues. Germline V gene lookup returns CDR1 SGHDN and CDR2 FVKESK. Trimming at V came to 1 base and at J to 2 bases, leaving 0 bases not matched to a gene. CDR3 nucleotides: TGTGCCAGCAGCCAAGGGACAGGGAACTATGGCTACACCTTC. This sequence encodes CASSQGTGNYGYTF.

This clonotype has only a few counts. The CDR3 reads CSALGLAGGSNTGELFF. In DNA form, the CDR3 reads TGCAGTGCCCTGGGCCTAGCGGGAGGATCGAACACCGGGGAGCTGTTTTTT. The chain couples TRBV20-1 to TRBJ2-2; 11 bases line up with TRBD2. With V trimmed by 6 bases and J by 0 bases, 9 bases remained unmatched. The CDR3 totals 17 residues. The germline CDR1 and CDR2 sequences are DFQATT and SNEGSKA (reference sequence).

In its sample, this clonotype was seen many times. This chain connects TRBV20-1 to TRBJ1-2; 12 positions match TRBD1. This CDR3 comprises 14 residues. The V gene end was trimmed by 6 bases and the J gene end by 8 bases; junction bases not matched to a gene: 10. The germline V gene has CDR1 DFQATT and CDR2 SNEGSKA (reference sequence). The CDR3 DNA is TGCAGTGCCTCAGGGACAGGGGGCGGCCTAGGCTACACCTTC. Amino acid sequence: CSASGTGGGLGYTF.

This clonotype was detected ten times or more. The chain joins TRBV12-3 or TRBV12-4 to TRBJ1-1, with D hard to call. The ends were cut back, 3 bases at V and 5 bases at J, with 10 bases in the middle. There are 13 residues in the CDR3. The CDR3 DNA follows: TGTGCCAGCAGTTTCATGAGTTTGACTGAAGCTTTCTTT. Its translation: CASSFMSLTEAFF.

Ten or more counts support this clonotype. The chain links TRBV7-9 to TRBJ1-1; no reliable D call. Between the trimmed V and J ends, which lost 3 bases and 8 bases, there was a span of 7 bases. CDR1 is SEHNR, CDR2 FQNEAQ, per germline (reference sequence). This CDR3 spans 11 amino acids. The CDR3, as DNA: TGTGCCAGCAGCTTCGGTACGGAAGCTTTCTTT. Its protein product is CASSFGTEAFF. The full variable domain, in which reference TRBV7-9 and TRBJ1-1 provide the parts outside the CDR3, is DTGVSQNPRHKITKRGQNVTFRCDPISEHNRLYWYRQTLGQGPEFLTYFQNEAQLEKSRLLSDRFSAERPKGSFSTLEIQRTEQGDSAMYLCASSFGTEAFFGQGTRLTVV.

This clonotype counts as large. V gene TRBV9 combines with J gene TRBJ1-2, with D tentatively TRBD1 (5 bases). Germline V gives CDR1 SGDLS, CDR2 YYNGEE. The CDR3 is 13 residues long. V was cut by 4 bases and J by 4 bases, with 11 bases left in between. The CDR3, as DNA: TGTGCCAGCAGCCTCGACAGCGCCTATGGCTACACCTTC. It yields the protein CASSLDSAYGYTF.

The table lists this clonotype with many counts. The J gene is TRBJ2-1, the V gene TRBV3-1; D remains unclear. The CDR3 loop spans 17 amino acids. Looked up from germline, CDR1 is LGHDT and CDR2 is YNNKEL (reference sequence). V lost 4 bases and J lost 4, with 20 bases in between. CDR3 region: CASSPINPRVSYNEQFF. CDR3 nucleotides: TGTGCCAGCAGCCCCATAAACCCTCGGGTTTCTTACAATGAGCAGTTCTTC.

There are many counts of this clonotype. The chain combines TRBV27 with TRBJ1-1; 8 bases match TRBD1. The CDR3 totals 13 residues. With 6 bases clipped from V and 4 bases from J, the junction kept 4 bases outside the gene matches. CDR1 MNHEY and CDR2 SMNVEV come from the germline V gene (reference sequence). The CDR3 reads CASRPTGGTEAFF. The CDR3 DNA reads TGTGCCAGCAGACCAACAGGGGGCACTGAAGCTTTCTTT.